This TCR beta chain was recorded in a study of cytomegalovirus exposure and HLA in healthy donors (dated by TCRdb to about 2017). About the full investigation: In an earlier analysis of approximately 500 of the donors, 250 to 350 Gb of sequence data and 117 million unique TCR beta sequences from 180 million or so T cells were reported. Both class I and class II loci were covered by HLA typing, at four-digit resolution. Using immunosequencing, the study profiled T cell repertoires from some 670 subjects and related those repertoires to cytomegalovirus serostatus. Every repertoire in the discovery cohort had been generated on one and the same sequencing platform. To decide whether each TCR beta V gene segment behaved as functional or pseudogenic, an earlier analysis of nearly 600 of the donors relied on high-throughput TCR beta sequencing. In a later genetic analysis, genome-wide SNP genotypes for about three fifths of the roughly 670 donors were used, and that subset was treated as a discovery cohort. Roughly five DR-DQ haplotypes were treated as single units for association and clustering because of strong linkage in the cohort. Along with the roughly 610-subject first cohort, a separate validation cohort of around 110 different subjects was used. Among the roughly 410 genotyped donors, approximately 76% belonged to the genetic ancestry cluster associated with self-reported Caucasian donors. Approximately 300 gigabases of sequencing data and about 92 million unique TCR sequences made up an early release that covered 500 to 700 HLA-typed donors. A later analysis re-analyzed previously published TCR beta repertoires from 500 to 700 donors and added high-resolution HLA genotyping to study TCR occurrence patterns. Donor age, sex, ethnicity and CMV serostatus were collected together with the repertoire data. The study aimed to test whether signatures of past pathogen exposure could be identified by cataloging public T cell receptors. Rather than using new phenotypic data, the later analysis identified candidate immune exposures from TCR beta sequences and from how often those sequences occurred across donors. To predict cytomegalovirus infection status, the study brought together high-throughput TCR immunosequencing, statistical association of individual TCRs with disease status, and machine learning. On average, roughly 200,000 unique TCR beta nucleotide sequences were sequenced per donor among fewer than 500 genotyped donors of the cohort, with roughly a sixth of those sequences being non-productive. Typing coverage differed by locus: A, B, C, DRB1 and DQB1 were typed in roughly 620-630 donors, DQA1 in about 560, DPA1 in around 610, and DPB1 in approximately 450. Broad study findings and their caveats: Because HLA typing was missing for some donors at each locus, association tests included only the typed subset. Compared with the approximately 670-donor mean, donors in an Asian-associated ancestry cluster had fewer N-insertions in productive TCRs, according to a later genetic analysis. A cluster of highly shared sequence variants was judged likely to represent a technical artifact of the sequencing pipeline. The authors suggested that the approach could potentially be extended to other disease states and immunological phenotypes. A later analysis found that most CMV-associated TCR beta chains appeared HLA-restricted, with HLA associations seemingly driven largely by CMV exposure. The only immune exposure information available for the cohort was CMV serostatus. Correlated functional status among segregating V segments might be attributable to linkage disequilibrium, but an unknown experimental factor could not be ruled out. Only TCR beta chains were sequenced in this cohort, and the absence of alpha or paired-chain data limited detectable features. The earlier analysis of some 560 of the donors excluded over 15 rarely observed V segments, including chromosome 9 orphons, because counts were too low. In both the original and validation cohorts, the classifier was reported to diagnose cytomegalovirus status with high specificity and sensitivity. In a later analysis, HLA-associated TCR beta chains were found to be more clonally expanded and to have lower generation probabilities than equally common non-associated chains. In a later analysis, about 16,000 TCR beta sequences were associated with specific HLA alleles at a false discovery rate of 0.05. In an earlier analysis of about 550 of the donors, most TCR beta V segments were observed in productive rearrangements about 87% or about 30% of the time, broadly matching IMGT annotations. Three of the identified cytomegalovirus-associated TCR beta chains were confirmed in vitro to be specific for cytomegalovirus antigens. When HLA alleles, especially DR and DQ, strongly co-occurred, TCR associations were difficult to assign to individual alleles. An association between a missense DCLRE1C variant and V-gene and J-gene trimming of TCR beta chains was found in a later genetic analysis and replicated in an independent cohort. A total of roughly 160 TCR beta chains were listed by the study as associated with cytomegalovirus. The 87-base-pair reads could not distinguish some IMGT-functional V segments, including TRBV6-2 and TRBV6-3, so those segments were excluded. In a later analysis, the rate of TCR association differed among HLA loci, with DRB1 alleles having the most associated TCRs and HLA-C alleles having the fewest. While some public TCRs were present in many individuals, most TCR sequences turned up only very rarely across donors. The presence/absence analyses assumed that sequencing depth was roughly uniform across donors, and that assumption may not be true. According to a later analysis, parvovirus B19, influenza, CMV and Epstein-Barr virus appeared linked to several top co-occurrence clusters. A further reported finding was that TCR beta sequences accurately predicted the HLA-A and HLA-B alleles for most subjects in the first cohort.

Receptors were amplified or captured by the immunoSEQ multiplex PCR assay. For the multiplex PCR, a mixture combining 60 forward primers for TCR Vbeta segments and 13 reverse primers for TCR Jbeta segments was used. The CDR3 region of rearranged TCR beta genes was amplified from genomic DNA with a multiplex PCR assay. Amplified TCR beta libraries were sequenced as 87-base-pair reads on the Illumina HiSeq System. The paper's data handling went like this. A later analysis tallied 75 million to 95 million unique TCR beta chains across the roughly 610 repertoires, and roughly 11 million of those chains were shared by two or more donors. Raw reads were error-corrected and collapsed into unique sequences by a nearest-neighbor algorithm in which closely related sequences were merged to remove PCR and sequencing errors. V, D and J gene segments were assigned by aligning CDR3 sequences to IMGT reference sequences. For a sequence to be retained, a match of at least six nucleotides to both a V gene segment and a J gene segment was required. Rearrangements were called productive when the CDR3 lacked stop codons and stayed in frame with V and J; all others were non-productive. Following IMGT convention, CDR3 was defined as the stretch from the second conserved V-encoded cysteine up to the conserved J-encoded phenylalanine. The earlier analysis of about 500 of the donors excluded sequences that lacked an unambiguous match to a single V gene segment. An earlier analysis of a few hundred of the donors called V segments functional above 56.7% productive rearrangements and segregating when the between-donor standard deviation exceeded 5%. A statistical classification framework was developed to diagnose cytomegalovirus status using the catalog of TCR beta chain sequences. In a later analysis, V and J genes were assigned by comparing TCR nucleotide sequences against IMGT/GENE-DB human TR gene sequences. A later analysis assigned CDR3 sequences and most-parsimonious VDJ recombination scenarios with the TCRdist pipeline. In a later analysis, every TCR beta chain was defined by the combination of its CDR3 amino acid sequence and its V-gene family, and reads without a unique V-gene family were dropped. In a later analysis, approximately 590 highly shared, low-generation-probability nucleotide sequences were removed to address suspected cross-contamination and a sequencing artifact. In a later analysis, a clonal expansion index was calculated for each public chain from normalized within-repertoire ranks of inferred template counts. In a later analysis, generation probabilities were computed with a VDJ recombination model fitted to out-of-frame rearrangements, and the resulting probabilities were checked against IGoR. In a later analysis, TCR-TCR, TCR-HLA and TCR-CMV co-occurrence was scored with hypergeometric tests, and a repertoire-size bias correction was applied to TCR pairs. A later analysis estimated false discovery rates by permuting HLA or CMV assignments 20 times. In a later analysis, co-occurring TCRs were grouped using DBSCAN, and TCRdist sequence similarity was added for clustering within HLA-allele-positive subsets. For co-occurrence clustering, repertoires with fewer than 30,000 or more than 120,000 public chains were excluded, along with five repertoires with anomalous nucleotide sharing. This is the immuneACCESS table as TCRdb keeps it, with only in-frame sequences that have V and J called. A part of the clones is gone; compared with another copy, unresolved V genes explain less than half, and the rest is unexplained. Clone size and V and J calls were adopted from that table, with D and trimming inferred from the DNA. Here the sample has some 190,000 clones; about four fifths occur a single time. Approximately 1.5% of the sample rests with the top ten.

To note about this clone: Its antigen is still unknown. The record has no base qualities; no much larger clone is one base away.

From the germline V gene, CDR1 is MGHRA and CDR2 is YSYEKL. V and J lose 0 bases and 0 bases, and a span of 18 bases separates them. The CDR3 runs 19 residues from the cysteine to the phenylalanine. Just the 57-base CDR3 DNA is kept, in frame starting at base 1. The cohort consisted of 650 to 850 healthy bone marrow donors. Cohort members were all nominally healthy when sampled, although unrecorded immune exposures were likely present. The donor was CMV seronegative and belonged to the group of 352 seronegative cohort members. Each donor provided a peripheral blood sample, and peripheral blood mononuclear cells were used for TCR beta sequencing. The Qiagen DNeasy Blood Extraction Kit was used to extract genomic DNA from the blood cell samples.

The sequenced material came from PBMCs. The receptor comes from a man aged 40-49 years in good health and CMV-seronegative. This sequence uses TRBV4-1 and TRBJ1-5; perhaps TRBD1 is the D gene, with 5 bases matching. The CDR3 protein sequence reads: CASSQDWKDGGNSNQPQHF. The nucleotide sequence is TGCGCCAGCAGCCAAGATTGGAAGGACGGGGGTAATAGCAATCAGCCCCAGCATTTT.